The subject of this entry is one T cell receptor beta chain. Antigen: not known. Time point: neoterminal ileum biopsy at postoperative endoscopy, about 6 months after surgery. Included were adult ileal or ileocolonic Crohn's patients indicated for ileocolonic resection. Trimming removed 0 bases at V and 4 bases at J, with 10 bases between. In germline, CDR1 is SGHDT, CDR2 YYEEEE. The CDR3 length is 14 residues. This entry belongs to a study of T cell repertoires in ileal Crohn's disease. Study overall: Patients had a median approximately 7.5-year disease duration, and about 36% were active smokers. Findings of the study overall: Active smokers at surgery had more clonal expansions than non-smokers.

Some clones are missing from TCRdb's copy, which holds only in-frame ones; the method was immunoSEQ multiplex PCR. The repertoire has 4,000 or so clones, around 78% of them found once; the top ten carry under 15%. The clonotype was recovered from an adult with Crohn's disease. The chain recombines TRBV5-6 with TRBJ2-5; tentatively, D is TRBD1 (5 bases). Sequenced: ileal tissue. CDR3 sequence (DNA): TGTGCCAGCAGCTTGGTGCAAAGGGGAGAGACCCAGTACTTC. This translates into CASSLVQRGETQYF.